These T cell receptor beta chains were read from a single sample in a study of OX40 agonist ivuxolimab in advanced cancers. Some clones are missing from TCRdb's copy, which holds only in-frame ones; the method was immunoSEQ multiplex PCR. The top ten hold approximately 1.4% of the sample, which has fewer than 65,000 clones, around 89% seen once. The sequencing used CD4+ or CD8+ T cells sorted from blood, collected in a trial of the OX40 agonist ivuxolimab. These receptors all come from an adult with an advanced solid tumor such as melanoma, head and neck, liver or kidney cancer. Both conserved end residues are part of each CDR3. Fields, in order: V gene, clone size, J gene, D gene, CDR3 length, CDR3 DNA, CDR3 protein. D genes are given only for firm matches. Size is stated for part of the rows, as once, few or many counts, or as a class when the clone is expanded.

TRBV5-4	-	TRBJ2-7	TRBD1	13	TGTGCCAGCAGGGACAGGGGAGGCAACGAGCAGTACTTC	CASRDRGGNEQYF
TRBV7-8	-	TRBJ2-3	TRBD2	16	TGTGCCAGCAGCACGGGACTAGTGTTCGGCACAGATACGCAGTATTTT	CASSTGLVFGTDTQYF
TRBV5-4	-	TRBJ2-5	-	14	TGTGCCAGCAGCTTGGGTCGCAGGCAAGAGACCCAGTACTTC	CASSLGRRQETQYF
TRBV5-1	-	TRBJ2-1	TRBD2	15	TGCGCCAGCAGCTTGGGGGGCGGGAGGGCCAATGAGCAGTTCTTC	CASSLGGGRANEQFF
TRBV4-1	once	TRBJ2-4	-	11	TGCGCCAGCAGCCGGTGGGGCATTCAGTACTTC	CASSRWGIQYF
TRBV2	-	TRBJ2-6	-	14	TGTGCCAGCAGTCTCAGGGCTGGGGCCAACGTCCTGACTTTC	CASSLRAGANVLTF
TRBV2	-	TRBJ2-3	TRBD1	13	TGTGCCAGCAGTGGACAGGGGTGGGATACGCAGTATTTT	CASSGQGWDTQYF
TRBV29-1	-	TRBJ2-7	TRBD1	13	TGCAGCGTTGTAGGGCAGGGGGCCTACGAGCAGTACTTC	CSVVGQGAYEQYF
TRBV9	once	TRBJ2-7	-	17	TGTGCCAGCAGCCCTGGGTCCCCTTCACCGCTTTTTTACGAGCAGTACTTC	CASSPGSPSPLFYEQYF
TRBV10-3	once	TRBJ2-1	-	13	TGTGCCATCAGTGAGGGCGTAGCCAATGAGCAGTTCTTC	CAISEGVANEQFF
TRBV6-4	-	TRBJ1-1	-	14	TGTGCCAGCAGGCCGGACAGAACGAACACTGAAGCTTTCTTT	CASRPDRTNTEAFF
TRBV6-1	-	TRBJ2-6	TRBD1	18	TGTGCCAGCAGTGCTACCTGGACAGGGGGCGCTGGGGCCAACGTCCTGACTTTC	CASSATWTGGAGANVLTF
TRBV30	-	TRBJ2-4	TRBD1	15	TGTGCCTGGGGGATACAGGGGGCCGGCAAAAACATTCAGTACTTC	CAWGIQGAGKNIQYF
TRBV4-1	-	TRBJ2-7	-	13	TGCGCCAGCAGCCAACCAGATTCCTACGAGCAGTACTTC	CASSQPDSYEQYF
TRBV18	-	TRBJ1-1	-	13	TGTGCCAGCTCACCAGGAGTGGGCACTGAAGCTTTCTTT	CASSPGVGTEAFF
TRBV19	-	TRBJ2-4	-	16	TGTGCCAGTAGTATTATAGGGTACCGTAATGGGAACATTCAGTACTTC	CASSIIGYRNGNIQYF
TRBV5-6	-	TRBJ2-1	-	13	TGTGCCAGTGGGGGGACAGCTTTCAATGAGCAGTTCTTC	CASGGTAFNEQFF
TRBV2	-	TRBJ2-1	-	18	TGTGCCACCCAGGACACCCCGCGAGTAGGGATCTCCTACAATGAGCAGTTCTTC	CATQDTPRVGISYNEQFF
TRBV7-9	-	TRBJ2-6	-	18	TGTGCCAGCAGCTCTCGGACATTAAGCTCCTCTGGGGCCAACGTCCTGACTTTC	CASSSRTLSSSGANVLTF
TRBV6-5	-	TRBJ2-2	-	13	TGTGCCAGCACCCGGGGAGCCACCGGGGAGCTGTTTTTT	CASTRGATGELFF
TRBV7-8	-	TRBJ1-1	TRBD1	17	TGTGCCAGCAGCTTAGCGATGGTTAGGGGGCGCGTCACTGAAGCTTTCTTT	CASSLAMVRGRVTEAFF
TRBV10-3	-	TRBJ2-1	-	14	TGTGCCATCAGTGATTCCCGCGGGGTGAATGAGCAGTTCTTC	CAISDSRGVNEQFF
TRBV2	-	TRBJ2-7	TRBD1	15	TGTGCCAGCAGTGAATTGGGACAGGGCCACTACGAGCAGTACTTC	CASSELGQGHYEQYF
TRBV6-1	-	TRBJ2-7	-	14	TGTGCCAGCATAAGGGGCAGAAGCTCCTACGAGCAGTACTTC	CASIRGRSSYEQYF
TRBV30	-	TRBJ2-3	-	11	TGTGCCTGGGGGAGACCAGATACGCAGTATTTT	CAWGRPDTQYF
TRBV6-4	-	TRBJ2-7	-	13	TGTGCCAGCAGCCGGGACCGGCTCGGCGAGCAGTACTTC	CASSRDRLGEQYF
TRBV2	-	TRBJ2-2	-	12	TGTGCCAGCGGGTGGGAGACCGGGGAGCTGTTTTTT	CASGWETGELFF
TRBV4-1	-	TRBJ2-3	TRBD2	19	TGCGCCAGCAGCCAAGAAGAAGCGGGGGGTTGGAGTATGACAGATACGCAGTATTTT	CASSQEEAGGWSMTDTQYF
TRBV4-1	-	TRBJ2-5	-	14	TGCGCCAGCAGCCCCCCGGGGGCTGAAGAGACCCAGTACTTC	CASSPPGAEETQYF
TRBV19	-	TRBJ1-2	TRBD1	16	TGTGCCAGTAGTACGGGACAGGGAAGAGCGAAAAATGGCTACACCTTC	CASSTGQGRAKNGYTF
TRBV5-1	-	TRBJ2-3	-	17	TGCGCCAGCAGCTTGGAGGGGCTCCAAAGGGCCACGAGTACGCAGTATTTT	CASSLEGLQRATSTQYF
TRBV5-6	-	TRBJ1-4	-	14	TGTGCCAGCAGCTTGAAGAGTTTTAATGAAAAACTGTTTTTT	CASSLKSFNEKLFF
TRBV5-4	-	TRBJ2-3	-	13	TGTGCCAGCAGCTTAAGGGGGGTGAATACGCAGTATTTT	CASSLRGVNTQYF
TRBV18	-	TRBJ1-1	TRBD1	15	TGTGCCAGCTCACCACCGAGGACAGGGTTCACTGAAGCTTTCTTT	CASSPPRTGFTEAFF
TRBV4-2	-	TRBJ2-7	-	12	TGTGCCAGCAGCCAAACCGGCTACGAGCAGTACTTC	CASSQTGYEQYF
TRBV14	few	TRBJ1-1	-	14	TGTGCCAGCAGCCAGGGCGGGCCCAGGGCTGAAGCTTTCTTT	CASSQGGPRAEAFF
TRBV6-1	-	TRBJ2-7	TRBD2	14	TGTGCCAGCAGCGTAGCGGGAGTGGTCTACGAGCAGTACTTC	CASSVAGVVYEQYF